This note documents a single T cell receptor (beta chain) sequence. Per the authors' pipeline: Amplification of reference gene primers was used by the study to estimate nucleated cell counts. The repertoire was sequenced with immunoSEQ multiplex PCR; TCRdb's copy has only in-frame clones and lacks some. The DNA gave D and trimming, while V, J and clone size come from that table. Of some 70,000 clones listed, 85% to 90% were seen once; the top ten hold just over 8%. Germline V gene data show CDR1 as GTSNPN and CDR2 as SVGIG (reference sequence). Trimming removed 3 bases at V and 3 bases at J, with 14 bases between. This CDR3 comprises 15 residues. This entry is derived from a study of blood T cell repertoires in COVID-19. Study-level background: Acute and convalescent COVID-19 specimens originated in the United States, Italy and Spain. Sources were T cells, B-cell-depleted T cells, or PBMCs; the material itself was cDNA or gDNA.

Material for sequencing was peripheral blood. The chain recombines TRBV30 with TRBJ1-4; TRBD1 is a possible D gene (6 bases). This clonotype originated in a man between 50 and 59 years old with active COVID-19. This chain's CDR3 is CAWRGSYRANEKLFF. The CDR3 DNA is TGTGCCTGGAGGGGCTCCTACAGGGCTAATGAAAAACTGTTTTTT.